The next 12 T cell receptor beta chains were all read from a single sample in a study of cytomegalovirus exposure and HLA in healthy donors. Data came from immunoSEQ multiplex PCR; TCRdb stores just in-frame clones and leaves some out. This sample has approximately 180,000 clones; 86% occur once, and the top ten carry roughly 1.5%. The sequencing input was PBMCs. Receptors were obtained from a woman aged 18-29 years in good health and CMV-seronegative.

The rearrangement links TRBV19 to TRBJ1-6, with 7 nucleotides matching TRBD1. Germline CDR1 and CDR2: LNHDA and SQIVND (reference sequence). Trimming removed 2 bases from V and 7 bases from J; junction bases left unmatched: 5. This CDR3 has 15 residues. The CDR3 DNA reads TGTGCCAGTAGTATACCTTGGGACAGAAATTCACCCCTCCACTTT. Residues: CASSIPWDRNSPLHF.

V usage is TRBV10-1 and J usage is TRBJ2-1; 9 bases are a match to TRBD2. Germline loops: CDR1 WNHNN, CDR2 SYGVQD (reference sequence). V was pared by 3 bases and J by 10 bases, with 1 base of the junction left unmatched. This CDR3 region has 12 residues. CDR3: CASSESGREQFF. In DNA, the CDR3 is TGCGCCAGCAGTGAAAGCGGGAGGGAGCAGTTCTTC.

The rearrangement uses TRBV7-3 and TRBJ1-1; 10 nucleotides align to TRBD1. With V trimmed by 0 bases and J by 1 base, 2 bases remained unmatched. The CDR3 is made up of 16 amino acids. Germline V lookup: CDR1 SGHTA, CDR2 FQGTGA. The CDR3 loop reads CASSLTGQGKNTEAFF. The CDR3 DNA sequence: TGTGCCAGCAGCTTAACGGGACAGGGGAAGAACACTGAAGCTTTCTTT. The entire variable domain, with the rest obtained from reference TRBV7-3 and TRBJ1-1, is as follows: GAGVSQTPSNKVTEKGKYVELRCDPISGHTALYWYRQSLGQGPEFLIYFQGTGAADDSGLPNDRFFAVRPEGSVSTLKIQRTERGDSAVYLCASSLTGQGKNTEAFFGQGTRLTVV.

The CDR3 spells CASGQVYNQPQHF. For the CDR3, the DNA is TGTGCCAGCGGACAGGTTTACAATCAGCCCCAGCATTTT. This chain connects TRBV6-1 to TRBJ1-5; 7 nucleotides match TRBD1. The CDR3 sequence is 13 residues long. V lost 8 bases, J lost 3 bases, and 4 bases stayed unmatched. Germline CDR1 reads MNHNS; CDR2 reads SASEGT.

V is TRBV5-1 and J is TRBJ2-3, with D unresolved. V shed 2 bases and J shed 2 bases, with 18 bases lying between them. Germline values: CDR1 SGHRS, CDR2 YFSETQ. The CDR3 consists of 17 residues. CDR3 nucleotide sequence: TGCGCCAGCAGCTTATCTTCTACCCTATCGAACACAGATACGCAGTATTTT. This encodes CASSLSSTLSNTDTQYF. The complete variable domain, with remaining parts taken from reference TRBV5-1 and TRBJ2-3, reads KAGVTQTPRYLIKTRGQQVTLSCSPISGHRSVSWYQQTPGQGLQFLFEYFSETQRNKGNFPGRFSGRQFSNSRSEMNVSTLELGDSALYLCASSLSSTLSNTDTQYFGPGTRLTVL.

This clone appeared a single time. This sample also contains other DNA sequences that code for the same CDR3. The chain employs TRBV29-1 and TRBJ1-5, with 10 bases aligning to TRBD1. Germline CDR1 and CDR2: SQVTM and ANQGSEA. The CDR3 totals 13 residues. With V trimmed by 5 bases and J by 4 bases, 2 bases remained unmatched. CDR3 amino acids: CSVRTGGNQPQHF. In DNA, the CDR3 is TGCAGCGTTCGGACAGGGGGTAATCAGCCCCAGCATTTT. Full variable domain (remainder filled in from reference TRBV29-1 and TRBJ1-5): SAVISQKPSRDICQRGTSLTIQCQVDSQVTMMFWYRQQPGQSLTLIATANQGSEATYESGFVIDKFPISRPNLTFSTLTVSNMSPEDSSIYLCSVRTGGNQPQHFGDGTRLSIL.

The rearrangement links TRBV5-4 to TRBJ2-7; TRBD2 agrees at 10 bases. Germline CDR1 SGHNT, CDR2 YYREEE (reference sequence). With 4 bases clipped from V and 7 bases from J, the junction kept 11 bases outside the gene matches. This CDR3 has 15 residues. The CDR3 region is CASSQTSGEYGEQYF. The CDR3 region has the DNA TGTGCCAGCAGCCAAACTAGCGGGGAATACGGAGAGCAGTACTTC.

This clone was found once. CDR3 amino acids: CAWSETSMAQYF. As DNA, the CDR3 is TGTGCCTGGAGCGAGACTAGTATGGCGCAGTATTTT. The chain uses TRBV30 and TRBJ2-3; tentatively, D is TRBD2 (6 bases). Trimming pared 3 bases from V and 10 bases from J, leaving 14 bases between. The CDR3 runs 12 residues. CDR1 is GTSNPN, CDR2 SVGIG, per germline (reference sequence). Combining the CDR3 with reference TRBV30 and TRBJ2-3 gives the whole variable domain SQTIHQWPATLVQPVGSPLSLECTVEGTSNPNLYWYRQAAGRGLQLLFYSVGIGQISSEVPQNLSASRPQDRQFILSSKKLLLSDSGFYLCAWSETSMAQYFGPGTRLTVL.

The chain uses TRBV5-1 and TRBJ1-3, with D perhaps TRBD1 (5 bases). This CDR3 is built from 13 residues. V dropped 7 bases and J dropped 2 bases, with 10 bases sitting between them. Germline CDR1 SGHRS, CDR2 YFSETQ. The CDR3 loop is CASRGGAGNTIYF. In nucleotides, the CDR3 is TGCGCCAGCCGTGGAGGGGCTGGAAACACCATATATTTT.

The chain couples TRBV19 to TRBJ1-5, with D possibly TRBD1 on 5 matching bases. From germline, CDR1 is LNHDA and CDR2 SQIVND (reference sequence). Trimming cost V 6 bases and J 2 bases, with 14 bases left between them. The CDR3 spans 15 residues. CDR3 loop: CASRETAWGNQPQHF. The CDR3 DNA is TGTGCCAGTAGAGAGACAGCCTGGGGCAATCAGCCCCAGCATTTT.

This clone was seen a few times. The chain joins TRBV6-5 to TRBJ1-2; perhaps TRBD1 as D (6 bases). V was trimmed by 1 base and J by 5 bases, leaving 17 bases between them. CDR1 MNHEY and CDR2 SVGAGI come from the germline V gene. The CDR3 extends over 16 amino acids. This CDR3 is CASSYFSTGRRYGYTF. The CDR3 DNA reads TGTGCCAGCAGTTACTTCTCGACAGGTCGGAGATATGGCTACACCTTC.

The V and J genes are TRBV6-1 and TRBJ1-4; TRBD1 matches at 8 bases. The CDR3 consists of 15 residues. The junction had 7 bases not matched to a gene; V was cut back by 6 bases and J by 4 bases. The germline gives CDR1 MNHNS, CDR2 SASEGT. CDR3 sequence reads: CASSEQGAFNEKLFF. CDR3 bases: TGTGCCAGCAGCGAGCAGGGGGCCTTTAATGAAAAACTGTTTTTT.